This T cell receptor (beta chain) derives from a study of shared clonotypes between healthy human individuals. The overall study: Plates per donor: three CD4 naive, three CD4 memory, two CD8 naive, one CD8 memory. Points from the study as a whole: Estimated richness values were generally larger in naive subsets than in memory subsets.

The assay was immunoSEQ multiplex PCR, and TCRdb's table has in-frame clones only and misses some. The data contain fewer than 2.5 million clones, 90% to 95% of them singletons. The CDR3 has 15 amino acids. The V and J ends lost 6 bases and 0 bases, in that order; junction bases with no gene match: 7. Germline CDR1 and CDR2: LNHDA and SQIVND (reference sequence). On this clone itself: The antigen remains unidentified.

The sequenced material came from naive CD4+ T cells from PBMCs. Described subset: CD45RA+ positively selected. The clonotype was recovered from a man aged 18 to 29 in good health. Some clones in this sample may be carry-over from other donors' samples. The V and J genes are TRBV19 and TRBJ1-2, with 7 bases that match TRBD1. Here the CDR3 reads CASSRDREANYGYTF. The CDR3 coding sequence is TGTGCCAGTAGCAGAGACAGGGAAGCTAACTATGGCTACACCTTC.